This is a list of T cell receptor beta chains from one sample in a study of T cell responses to AZD1222 COVID-19 vaccine. Clones were read by immunoSEQ multiplex PCR, and TCRdb kept only the in-frame ones, dropping some. The sample records about 97,000 clones, more than 70% being singletons. Specimen: peripheral blood, collected on day 0 of AZD1222 vaccination. The source is an adult in good health. Both conserved end residues are part of each CDR3. A D gene is named only where the DNA matches it firmly. Only some rows state a clone size, as once, few, many or a class for expanded clones.

J gene,D gene,CDR3 length,clone size,V gene,CDR3 protein,CDR3 DNA
TRBJ2-7,NA,15,NA,TRBV28,CASSSGGREPYEQYF,TGTGCCAGCAGTTCTGGGGGGCGGGAGCCCTACGAGCAGTACTTC
TRBJ1-2,NA,13,few,TRBV29-1,CSVAEGGIYGYTF,TGCAGCGTTGCGGAGGGGGGCATCTATGGCTACACCTTC
TRBJ2-7,TRBD1,15,NA,TRBV4-3,CASSQGQGFPYEQYF,TGCGCCAGCAGCCAAGGACAGGGTTTTCCCTACGAGCAGTACTTC
TRBJ1-1,NA,14,few,TRBV30,CAWSVDTRDTEAFF,TGTGCCTGGAGTGTAGATACGAGGGACACTGAAGCTTTCTTT
TRBJ1-5,NA,17,few,TRBV28,CASSSPPKGQRDQPQHF,TGTGCCAGCAGCAGCCCCCCTAAGGGGCAGAGGGATCAGCCCCAGCATTTT
TRBJ1-6,NA,17,NA,TRBV27,CASSLYWGGSYNSPLHF,TGTGCCAGCAGTTTATATTGGGGCGGCTCCTATAATTCACCCCTCCACTTT
TRBJ1-5,NA,14,NA,TRBV6-2/TRBV6-3,CASSYGRQNQPQHF,TGTGCCAGCAGTTACGGGCGGCAGAATCAGCCCCAGCATTTT
TRBJ2-7,TRBD2,14,few,TRBV28,CASSFPRTSGEQYF,TGTGCCAGCAGTTTCCCTAGGACTAGCGGCGAGCAGTACTTC
TRBJ2-7,NA,13,NA,TRBV6-5,CASSYSKYYEQYF,TGTGCCAGCAGTTACTCGAAGTACTACGAGCAGTACTTC
TRBJ1-4,TRBD1,17,NA,TRBV9,CASSGQGAGATNEKLFF,TGTGCCAGCAGCGGACAGGGGGCTGGGGCAACTAATGAAAAACTGTTTTTT
TRBJ1-1,NA,12,NA,TRBV28,CASSFGGPEAFF,TGTGCCAGCAGTTTCGGGGGCCCTGAAGCTTTCTTT
TRBJ2-2,NA,14,once,TRBV7-7,CASSLGLTTGELFF,TGTGCTAGCAGCTTAGGGCTGACAACCGGGGAGCTGTTTTTT
TRBJ2-7,NA,14,NA,TRBV4-1,CASSQDLTDYEQYF,TGCGCCAGCAGCCAAGATCTGACGGACTACGAGCAGTACTTC
TRBJ1-5,NA,14,NA,TRBV6-2/TRBV6-3,CASSYRRVDQPQHF,TGTGCCAGCAGTTACCGAAGGGTGGATCAGCCCCAGCATTTT
TRBJ2-2,NA,16,once,TRBV7-2,CASSSGLRRSTGELFF,TGTGCCAGCAGCTCAGGACTCAGGCGGAGCACCGGGGAGCTGTTTTTT
TRBJ2-7,NA,14,NA,TRBV6-5,CASRIIRGNYEQYF,TGTGCCAGCAGAATAATCAGGGGTAACTACGAGCAGTACTTC
TRBJ1-1,NA,14,NA,TRBV6-2/TRBV6-3,CASSRQLMNTEAFF,TGTGCCAGCAGTCGACAGCTCATGAACACTGAAGCTTTCTTT
TRBJ1-2,NA,17,NA,TRBV3-1/TRBV3-2,CASSQELGQGPNYGYTF,TGTGCCAGCAGCCAAGAGCTAGGGCAGGGTCCTAACTATGGCTACACCTTC
TRBJ2-2,NA,13,NA,TRBV29-1,CSVDREGTGELFF,TGCAGCGTTGACAGAGAAGGAACCGGGGAGCTGTTTTTT
TRBJ2-2,NA,15,few,TRBV4-1,CASSQVAANTGELFF,TGCGCCAGCAGCCAAGTAGCGGCGAACACCGGGGAGCTGTTTTTT
TRBJ1-5,NA,13,NA,TRBV27,CASSKVSNQPQHF,TGTGCCAGCAGTAAGGTTAGCAATCAGCCCCAGCATTTT
TRBJ2-7,TRBD1,16,NA,TRBV7-2,CASSPPGTGVLYEQYF,TGTGCCAGCAGCCCTCCAGGGACAGGGGTTCTCTACGAGCAGTACTTC
TRBJ2-3,NA,18,NA,TRBV21-1,CASSKALRLAGARDTQYF,TGTGCCAGCAGCAAAGCTTTAAGACTAGCGGGAGCGCGAGATACGCAGTATTTT
TRBJ2-1,NA,10,NA,TRBV20-1,CSGGSNEQFF,TGCAGTGGAGGGAGTAATGAGCAGTTCTTC
TRBJ1-4,NA,14,NA,TRBV19,CASSTSGQVTELFF,TGTGCCAGTAGTACCTCGGGCCAAGTGACGGAACTGTTTTTT
TRBJ1-3,TRBD1,16,NA,TRBV11-2,CASSPGQGISGNTIYF,TGTGCCAGCAGCCCAGGACAGGGAATCTCTGGAAACACCATATATTTT
TRBJ2-7,TRBD2,13,NA,TRBV5-6,CASSLGGGYEQYF,TGTGCCAGCAGCTTGGGCGGGGGCTACGAGCAGTACTTC
TRBJ1-1,NA,13,NA,TRBV12-5,CASNSREGTEAFF,TGTGCTAGTAACAGCAGGGAGGGCACTGAAGCTTTCTTT
TRBJ2-1,NA,12,NA,TRBV18,CASSPEYNEQFF,TGTGCCAGCTCTCCAGAGTACAATGAGCAGTTCTTC
TRBJ2-3,NA,14,NA,TRBV12-5,CASGLWQTTDTQYF,TGTGCTAGTGGTTTGTGGCAGACCACAGATACGCAGTATTTT
TRBJ2-5,NA,11,many,TRBV15,CATSSQETQYF,TGTGCCACCAGCAGCCAAGAGACCCAGTACTTC
TRBJ2-7,TRBD2,15,NA,TRBV2,CASSGVRRERDEQYF,TGTGCCAGCAGTGGCGTCCGGCGGGAGAGAGACGAGCAGTACTTC
TRBJ2-1,TRBD1,15,NA,TRBV7-2,CASSVRDRSYNEQFF,TGTGCCAGCAGCGTCCGGGACAGGAGCTACAATGAGCAGTTCTTC
TRBJ1-3,NA,15,NA,TRBV3-1/TRBV3-2,CASSQGTASGNTIYF,TGTGCCAGCAGCCAGGGGACGGCCTCTGGAAACACCATATATTTT
TRBJ2-3,NA,12,NA,TRBV30,CAWSVSPDTQYF,TGTGCCTGGAGTGTAAGTCCAGATACGCAGTATTTT
TRBJ1-4,NA,15,few,TRBV2,CASGRTPATNEKLFF,TGTGCCAGCGGGAGGACACCTGCAACTAATGAAAAACTGTTTTTT
TRBJ2-3,NA,14,NA,TRBV7-9,CASSPGAVTDTQYF,TGTGCCAGCAGCCCGGGGGCAGTCACAGATACGCAGTATTTT
TRBJ1-3,NA,13,NA,TRBV14,CASSPGPGGTIYF,TGTGCCAGCAGCCCCGGCCCCGGAGGCACCATATATTTT
TRBJ2-3,TRBD2,19,NA,TRBV3-1/TRBV3-2,CASSQRRMKSSGKGDTQYF,TGTGCCAGCAGCCAACGACGAATGAAGTCTAGCGGGAAAGGGGATACGCAGTATTTT
TRBJ2-7,NA,13,NA,TRBV6-5,CASSDPGTYEQYF,TGTGCCAGCAGCGACCCGGGGACCTACGAGCAGTACTTC
TRBJ1-1,TRBD1,15,NA,TRBV7-8,CASSLGDRRNTEAFF,TGTGCCAGCAGCTTAGGGGACAGGAGGAACACTGAAGCTTTCTTT
TRBJ2-7,NA,13,NA,TRBV6-1,CASSESPVGEQYF,TGTGCCAGCAGTGAGAGTCCAGTAGGCGAGCAGTACTTC
TRBJ2-1,NA,14,NA,TRBV15,CATSRDLAGNEQFF,TGTGCCACCAGCAGAGATCTCGCAGGGAATGAGCAGTTCTTC
TRBJ1-4,TRBD1,14,NA,TRBV19,CASSSGQGEEKLFF,TGTGCCAGTAGTTCGGGACAGGGGGAGGAAAAACTGTTTTTT
TRBJ2-7,TRBD1,16,NA,TRBV11-2,CASSFTRRTGAFEQYF,TGTGCCAGCAGCTTTACCCGGCGGACAGGCGCTTTTGAGCAGTACTTC
TRBJ1-2,NA,15,NA,TRBV4-2,CASSQEGPEFYGYTF,TGTGCCAGCAGCCAAGAGGGGCCAGAATTCTATGGCTACACCTTC
TRBJ1-5,NA,16,NA,TRBV21-1,CASSKQESGGNQPQHF,TGTGCCAGCAGCAAACAGGAGTCTGGGGGCAATCAGCCCCAGCATTTT
TRBJ1-1,NA,15,NA,TRBV5-1,CASSLVGGLNTEAFF,TGCGCCAGCAGCTTGGTTGGGGGTTTGAACACTGAAGCTTTCTTT
TRBJ2-7,TRBD2,13,NA,TRBV28,CASSSSGGYEQYF,TGTGCCAGCAGCTCTAGCGGGGGATACGAGCAGTACTTC
TRBJ2-7,NA,14,few,TRBV7-2,CASSLVTGSYEQYF,TGTGCCAGCAGCTTAGTGACAGGTTCCTACGAGCAGTACTTC
TRBJ2-1,NA,13,NA,TRBV7-8,CASSLAQSNEQFF,TGTGCCAGCAGCTTAGCGCAAAGCAATGAGCAGTTCTTC
TRBJ1-3,NA,15,NA,TRBV30,CAWSVSAGPGNTIYF,TGTGCCTGGAGTGTATCGGCAGGGCCTGGAAACACCATATATTTT
TRBJ1-3,NA,15,NA,TRBV30,CAWSQGRGSGNTIYF,TGTGCCTGGAGTCAAGGACGGGGCTCTGGAAACACCATATATTTT
TRBJ2-1,NA,15,NA,TRBV11-1,CASSSPSWFYNEQFF,TGTGCCAGCAGCTCCCCAAGTTGGTTCTACAATGAGCAGTTCTTC
TRBJ2-4,NA,17,few,TRBV19,CASSIGSSRQAKNIQYF,TGTGCCAGTAGTATAGGTAGTAGCAGACAAGCCAAAAACATTCAGTACTTC